This T cell receptor beta chain was captured by sequencing in a study of post-analysis software for immune sequencing data. The overall study: The disease courses spanned relapsing-remitting, secondary progressive and progressive-relapsing forms of multiple sclerosis.

The CDR3 runs 18 residues. TCR beta libraries were prepared from cDNA with unique molecular identifiers. It was from roughly 1.1 to 9.2 million T cells that about half a million cDNA molecules came. TCRdb passed the PCR reads through MiXCR, listing each CDR3 protein once. The sample contains roughly 800,000 distinct CDR3 sequences, around 46% of which appear only once. Study results and limitations: Analysis by F measure revealed that same-batch samples clustered strongly together. Those with multiple sclerosis, the patient group, showed significantly lower normalized Chao1 diversity than controls. The study found TRBV5-6, TRBV5-1 and TRBV20-1 among a few TRBV segments more frequent in patients than controls.

Points on this clonotype: Antigen: not known. One end of the junction is discordant with germline, which a read error may explain.

The TCR sequence derives from a girl aged 5 to 17 with multiple sclerosis. The V call is TRBV12-3 or TRBV12-4, the J call TRBJ1-2, with 7 bases aligning to TRBD1. The sequenced sample consisted of blood. CDR3 in DNA: TGTGCCAGCAGTTTAACTTGGGTCGTTTCCGGGACAGAGTATGGCCACACCTTC. Its translation: CASSLTWVVSGTEYGHTF.